These 23 T cell receptor beta chains were all obtained from the same sample, sequenced in a study of T cell repertoires in cytomegalovirus infection. TCRdb re-called the reads through MiXCR, storing one row per CDR3 protein. The sample holds 400,000 to 550,000 distinct CDR3 sequences; approximately 10% are singletons and the top ten take 10%. Sequenced input: PBMCs. The receptors derive from a human donor in good health (CMV status not recorded). Some clones in this sample may be carry-over from other donors' samples.

This clonotype was seen repeatedly, ten times or more. The gene calls are TRBV7-6 and TRBJ2-7; 8 bases map to TRBD1. CDR3 length: 15 amino acids. The trim removed 5 bases at V and 4 bases at J, leaving 10 bases unmatched. Germline V lookup: CDR1 SGHVS, CDR2 FNYEAQ. Here the CDR3 reads CASSGAGQGQYEQYF. As DNA, the CDR3 is TGTGCCAGCAGCGGGGCAGGACAGGGACAATACGAGCAGTACTTC.

This clonotype was counted many times. This chain uses TRBV19 with TRBJ1-1; D might be TRBD1 (5 bases). V was shortened by 5 bases and J by 1 base, with 20 bases between the two germline ends. Germline CDR1 LNHDA, CDR2 SQIVND (reference sequence). This CDR3 is 17 amino acids long. This CDR3 reads CASSFRQHYTGNTEAFF. DNA for the CDR3: TGTGCCAGTAGTTTCCGACAGCATTACACCGGGAACACTGAAGCTTTCTTT.

This clonotype came up many times. V and J are TRBV20-1 and TRBJ2-5, with TRBD1 matching 7 bases. The CDR3 has 14 residues. Germline CDR1 reads DFQATT; CDR2 reads SNEGSKA (reference sequence). The V gene end was trimmed by 0 bases and the J gene end by 5 bases; junction bases not matched to a gene: 6. CDR3 in amino acids: CSARDRGQAETQYF. The CDR3 DNA follows: TGCAGTGCTAGAGATCGAGGACAGGCGGAGACCCAGTACTTC.

This clonotype was detected ten times or more. The junction shows a germline mismatch at one end, possibly a read error. V usage is TRBV2 and J usage is TRBJ1-5; D gene unclear. The CDR3 has 14 residues. In germline, CDR1 is SNHLY, CDR2 FYNNEI. In nucleotides, the CDR3 is TGTGCCAGCAGGGAAGACTATAGCAATCAGCCCCAGCATTTT. Protein: CASREDYSNQPQHF.

The table lists this clonotype with a few counts. CDR3 in amino acids: CASRDRGATEQYF. The CDR3 region has the DNA TGTGCCAGCCGGGACAGGGGTGCAACCGAGCAGTACTTC. The genes are TRBV19 and TRBJ2-7; 10 nucleotides agree with TRBD1. Germline loops: CDR1 LNHDA, CDR2 SQIVND (reference sequence). The J segment lost 6 bases and the V segment lost 9 bases, leaving 8 bases of the junction unmatched. The CDR3 loop spans 13 amino acids.

The chain couples TRBV9 to TRBJ2-1, with TRBD2 matching 9 bases. Germline lookup yields CDR1 SGDLS and CDR2 YYNGEE. The CDR3 contains 16 residues. The junction had 12 bases not matched to a gene; V was cut back by 4 bases and J by 7 bases. The CDR3 DNA is TGTGCCAGCAGCCAACTGAGCGGGGGGCCTCGGAATGAGCAGTTCTTC. Translating gives CASSQLSGGPRNEQFF.

The rearrangement joins TRBV29-1 to TRBJ2-4, with 9 bases that match TRBD2. The CDR3 sequence is 15 residues long. After removal of 4 bases from V and 2 bases from J, the junction contained 6 bases not matched to a gene. Germline loops: CDR1 SQVTM, CDR2 ANQGSEA. In DNA form, the CDR3 reads TGCAGCGTTGTAAGGCGGGAGGGGACCAAAAACATTCAGTACTTC. It encodes CSVVRREGTKNIQYF.

This clonotype was picked up a small number of times. The V and J genes are TRBV5-4 and TRBJ2-1, with 7 bases aligning to TRBD2. The CDR3 consists of 14 residues. J lost 5 bases, V lost 4 bases, and 6 bases had no gene match. CDR1 and CDR2 from the germline V gene are SGHNT and YYREEE (reference sequence). The CDR3 bases are TGTGCCAGCAGCATCCCCGGGACTAACAATGAGCAGTTCTTC. Translating it yields CASSIPGTNNEQFF.

This clonotype was detected a few times. CDR3 protein: CSARDLRRGGNTGELFF. CDR3 DNA sequence: TGCAGTGCTAGAGACCTACGCCGCGGGGGGAACACCGGGGAGCTGTTTTTT. This rearrangement joins TRBV20-1 to TRBJ2-2; 7 nucleotides agree with TRBD2. The CDR3 has 17 amino acids. Germline assignment: CDR1 DFQATT and CDR2 SNEGSKA (reference sequence). V shed 0 bases and J 1 base; nucleotides not matched to a gene: 8.

J is TRBJ1-6 and V is TRBV27; D is undetermined. CDR1 is MNHEY and CDR2 is SMNVEV in the germline V gene (reference sequence). Trimming shortened V by 9 bases and J by 0 bases, and 15 bases separated the two germline ends. The CDR3 totals 16 residues. CDR3: CASGKYSSSYNSPLHF. The CDR3 DNA follows: TGTGCCAGTGGCAAATATTCGAGCTCCTATAATTCACCCCTCCACTTT.

V gene TRBV28 combines with J gene TRBJ2-7, with TRBD2 matching over 7 bases. Germline loops: CDR1 MDHEN, CDR2 SYDVKM. This CDR3 comprises 17 residues. Trimming cost V 5 bases and J 0 bases; bases outside gene matches: 13. CDR3 sequence (DNA): TGTGCCAGCAGTCAAACCGTTGGGGCGGGAGACTCCTACGAGCAGTACTTC. Protein product: CASSQTVGAGDSYEQYF.

The rearrangement uses TRBV11-2 and TRBJ1-2; 9 bases line up with TRBD1. Germline lookup yields CDR1 SGHAT and CDR2 FQNNGV. The CDR3 is made up of 15 amino acids. The J segment lost 5 bases and the V segment lost 5 bases, leaving 9 bases of the junction unmatched. The CDR3 DNA is TGTGCCAGCAGCGACCGGGACAGGGAGAAGTATGGCTACACCTTC. Translating gives CASSDRDREKYGYTF.

The chain combines TRBV5-4 with TRBJ1-1; possible D gene TRBD1, 6 bases. V was shortened by 5 bases and J by 4 bases, with 15 bases between the two germline ends. The V gene's germline CDR1 is SGHNT and CDR2 YYREEE (reference sequence). The CDR3 has 14 residues. The CDR3 coding sequence is TGTGCCAGCAGAGCGGGGGCCTTAGGCACTGAAGCTTTCTTT. Its translation is CASRAGALGTEAFF.

In its sample, this clonotype was seen many times. CDR3 region: CASSFRANEKLFF. The CDR3 nucleotides are TGTGCCAGCAGTTTCCGAGCGAATGAAAAACTGTTTTTT. The chain has TRBV12-3 or TRBV12-4 and TRBJ1-4, with D hard to call. The CDR3 is 13 amino acids. Trimming cost V 3 bases and J 5 bases, with 7 bases left between them.

Ten or more counts support this clonotype. The chain is built from TRBV11-2 and TRBJ2-1; tentative D call: TRBD1 (6 bases). V was pared by 1 base and J by 10 bases, with 14 bases between. Germline assignment: CDR1 SGHAT and CDR2 FQNNGV. The CDR3 is 14 residues long. CDR3 sequence reads: CASSLGPDRQEQFF. The DNA of the CDR3 is TGTGCCAGCAGCTTAGGGCCTGACAGGCAAGAGCAGTTCTTC.

The chain uses TRBV28 and TRBJ1-2; 7 positions match TRBD1. The length of the CDR3 is 13 residues. The germline gives CDR1 MDHEN, CDR2 SYDVKM. Trimming cost V 6 bases and J 4 bases; bases outside gene matches: 5. CDR3 loop: CASSPDRAYGYTF. The CDR3 DNA sequence: TGTGCCAGCAGCCCTGACAGGGCCTATGGCTACACCTTC.

Many counts were recorded for this clonotype. The CDR3 DNA reads TGTGCCATCAGTGAAGGAGGACTAGTGGGGTCCACCGGGGAGCTGTTTTTT. Residues: CAISEGGLVGSTGELFF. This rearrangement joins TRBV10-3 to TRBJ2-2; 7 bases are a match to TRBD2. The CDR3 spans 17 residues. V lost 3 bases to trimming and J lost 4 bases; unmatched junction nucleotides: 11. CDR1 and CDR2 from the germline V gene are ENHRY and SYGVKD.

This clonotype occurred many times. The rearrangement uses TRBV28 and TRBJ1-5, with D hard to call. Germline V gene lookup returns CDR1 MDHEN and CDR2 SYDVKM. The length of the CDR3 is 14 residues. The V end lost 7 bases, the J end lost 0 bases, and 10 bases lay between the germline ends. CDR3 protein: CASNRGNSNQPQHF. The DNA for the CDR3 is TGTGCCAGCAACCGCGGGAATAGCAATCAGCCCCAGCATTTT. Together with reference TRBV28 and TRBJ1-5, the CDR3 gives the full variable domain: DVKVTQSSRYLVKRTGEKVFLECVQDMDHENMFWYRQDPGLGLRLIYFSYDVKMKEKGDIPEGYSVSREKKERFSLILESASTNQTSMYLCASNRGNSNQPQHFGDGTRLSIL.

This clonotype has only one observation. V and J are TRBV29-1 and TRBJ1-2; no clear D. Trimming stripped 6 bases from V and 2 bases from J, with 16 bases between. Per germline, CDR1 SQVTM and CDR2 ANQGSEA. CDR3 size: 14 residues. CDR3 sequence reads: CSVADGLGNYGYTF. The CDR3, as DNA: TGCAGCGTCGCGGACGGTCTTGGGAACTATGGCTACACCTTC.

V is TRBV20-1 and J is TRBJ2-7, with 7 bases that match TRBD2. Germline assignment: CDR1 DFQATT and CDR2 SNEGSKA (reference sequence). V dropped 6 bases and J dropped 1; count of bases not matched to a gene: 12. The CDR3 consists of 15 residues. The DNA of the CDR3 is TGCAGTGCAACCTCTCTAGCGGTCACATCCTACGAGCAGTACTTC. Residues: CSATSLAVTSYEQYF.

This clonotype appeared many times. The chain employs TRBV19 and TRBJ1-1; tentatively, D is TRBD1 (6 bases). V gave up 6 bases and J gave up 8 bases, with 19 bases separating them. There are 14 residues in the CDR3. Germline CDR1 and CDR2: LNHDA and SQIVND (reference sequence). CDR3 nucleotides: TGTGCCAGTAGACCAACAGGGAACAGGGACGAAGCTTTCTTT. This encodes CASRPTGNRDEAFF.

This clonotype was seen repeatedly, ten times or more. The chain combines TRBV7-8 with TRBJ1-1, with no clear D. Trimming took off 0 bases at V and 1 base at J, with 6 bases between the two ends. This CDR3 is 14 amino acids long. Germline loops: CDR1 SGHVS, CDR2 FQNEAQ. CDR3 DNA: TGTGCCAGCAGCTTAGCGCAGAGGAACACTGAAGCTTTCTTT. It encodes CASSLAQRNTEAFF.

This clonotype was counted at least ten times. V gene TRBV6-1 combines with J gene TRBJ2-3; D unresolved. The CDR3 covers 11 residues. V dropped 6 bases and J dropped 5 bases, with 6 bases sitting between them. Germline V lookup: CDR1 MNHNS, CDR2 SASEGT. Here the CDR3 DNA reads TGTGCCAGCAGATTGGTAGATACGCAGTATTTT. Residues: CASRLVDTQYF.